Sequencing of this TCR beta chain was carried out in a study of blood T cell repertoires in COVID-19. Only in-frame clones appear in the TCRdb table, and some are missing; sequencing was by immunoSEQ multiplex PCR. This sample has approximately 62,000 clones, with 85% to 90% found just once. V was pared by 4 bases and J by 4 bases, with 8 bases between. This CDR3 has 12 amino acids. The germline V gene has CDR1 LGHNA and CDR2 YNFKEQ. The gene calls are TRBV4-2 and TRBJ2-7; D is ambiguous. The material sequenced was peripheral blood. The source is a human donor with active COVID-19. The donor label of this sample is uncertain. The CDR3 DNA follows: TGTGCCAGCAGCCGAGGTTATTACGAGCAGTACTTC. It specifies CASSRGYYEQYF.